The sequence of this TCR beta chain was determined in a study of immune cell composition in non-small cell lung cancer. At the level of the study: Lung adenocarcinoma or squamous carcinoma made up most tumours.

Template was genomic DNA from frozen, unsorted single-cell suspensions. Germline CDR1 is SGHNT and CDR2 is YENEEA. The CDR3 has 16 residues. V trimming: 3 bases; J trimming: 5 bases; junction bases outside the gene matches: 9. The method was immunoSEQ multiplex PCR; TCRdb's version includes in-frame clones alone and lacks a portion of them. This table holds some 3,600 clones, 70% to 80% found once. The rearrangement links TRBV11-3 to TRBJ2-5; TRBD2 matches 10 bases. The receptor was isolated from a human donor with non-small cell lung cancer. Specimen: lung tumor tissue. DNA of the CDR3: TGTGCCAGCAGCTTGGGTAGCGGGGGGACGGCTGAGACCCAGTACTTC. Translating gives CASSLGSGGTAETQYF.